These 3 T cell receptor beta chains share one sample of origin, sequenced in a study of T-cell memory formation after mild COVID-19. MiXCR was run by TCRdb on the 5' RACE reads, yielding one entry per CDR3 protein. This table holds 280,000 or so distinct CDR3 sequences, around 8% found once. What was sequenced was PBMCs or a T cell subset sorted from them (not recorded which). Source of these receptors: a man aged 18 to 35 who had mild COVID-19 (a few samples of this study predate the infection). Cell type and time point are not known.

The chain links TRBV4-1 to TRBJ2-5; 15 bases fit TRBD2. Gene TRBJ2-7 matches the end of the DNA better, so the J call may be wrong. From germline, CDR1 is MGHRA and CDR2 YSYEKL. The CDR3 is 18 amino acids. As DNA, the CDR3 is TGCGCCAGCAGCCAATGGACTAGCGGGGGGGATCTCTCCTACGAGCAGTACTTC. Its translation: CASSQWTSGGDLSYEQYF.

This clonotype turned up a few times. DNA of the CDR3: TGTGCCACCAGGGGACAGAATCAGCCCCAGCATTTT. Protein sequence: CATRGQNQPQHF. The rearrangement joins TRBV24-1 to TRBJ1-5, with 7 bases that match TRBD1. CDR1 KGHDR and CDR2 SFDVKD come from the germline V gene. The CDR3 is 12 residues long. V was clipped by 7 bases and J by 4 bases; unmatched bases: 0.

This clonotype was detected a few times. The gene calls are TRBV6-5 and TRBJ2-7; D may be TRBD1 (6 bases). Germline CDR1 MNHEY, CDR2 SVGAGI. This CDR3 region has 13 residues. V lost 6 bases to trimming and J lost 6 bases, with 15 bases between them. For the CDR3, the DNA is TGTGCCAGCAGCCCAAGAACGACAGGCGAGCAGTACTTC. It encodes CASSPRTTGEQYF.